These T cell receptor beta chains were read from a single sample in a study of T cell responses to AZD1222 COVID-19 vaccine. Produced via immunoSEQ multiplex PCR; TCRdb's table is partial and in-frame only. The sample has around 130,000 clones, 80% to 95% seen once. Sequenced here: peripheral blood, sampled 28 days after the second AZD1222 dose. All receptors derive from an adult who received the AZD1222 COVID-19 vaccine. Both conserved end residues are part of each CDR3. A D gene is named only where the DNA matches it firmly. The size of a clone is reported for some rows only, either as once, few or many, or as a class for expanded clones.

v_gene: TRBV12-3/TRBV12-4
abundance: -
d_gene: TRBD1
j_gene: TRBJ2-2
CDR3nt: TGTGCCAGCAGTAGACAGGGCGGGGAGCTGTTTTTT
CDR3aa: CASSRQGGELFF

v_gene: TRBV6-6
abundance: -
d_gene: -
j_gene: TRBJ1-1
CDR3nt: TGTGCCAGCAGCCGATACCAGGGGACGAACACTGAAGCTTTCTTT
CDR3aa: CASSRYQGTNTEAFF

v_gene: TRBV19
abundance: -
d_gene: TRBD1
j_gene: TRBJ1-2
CDR3nt: TGTGCCATCCGGGACAGGGCCTCCAACTATGGCTACACCTTC
CDR3aa: CAIRDRASNYGYTF

v_gene: TRBV6-2/TRBV6-3
abundance: -
d_gene: -
j_gene: TRBJ1-2
CDR3nt: TGTGCCAGCAGTTACTCTCCCAGACTCGATGGCTACACCTTC
CDR3aa: CASSYSPRLDGYTF

v_gene: TRBV19
abundance: -
d_gene: -
j_gene: TRBJ2-2
CDR3nt: TGTGCCAGTAGTATAGGTCAGGGGACCGGGGAGCTGTTTTTT
CDR3aa: CASSIGQGTGELFF

v_gene: TRBV15
abundance: -
d_gene: -
j_gene: TRBJ1-1
CDR3nt: TGTGCCACCAGCAGCTTGAACACTGAAGCTTTCTTT
CDR3aa: CATSSLNTEAFF

v_gene: TRBV15
abundance: many
d_gene: TRBD1
j_gene: TRBJ1-2
CDR3nt: TGTGCCACCAGCAGAGACCGGGACAGGGTCTATGGCTACACCTTC
CDR3aa: CATSRDRDRVYGYTF

v_gene: TRBV13
abundance: once
d_gene: -
j_gene: TRBJ1-2
CDR3nt: TGTGCCAGCAGCCGTACAGGGAACAACTATGGCTACACCTTC
CDR3aa: CASSRTGNNYGYTF

v_gene: TRBV18
abundance: -
d_gene: -
j_gene: TRBJ1-6
CDR3nt: TGTGCCAGCTCACCACCGCATCAGGGGCTTGGTAATTCACCCCTCCACTTT
CDR3aa: CASSPPHQGLGNSPLHF

v_gene: TRBV4-3
abundance: -
d_gene: -
j_gene: TRBJ1-2
CDR3nt: TGCGCCAGCAGCCAAGATTGGCCAGCCTATGGCTACACCTTC
CDR3aa: CASSQDWPAYGYTF

v_gene: TRBV27
abundance: -
d_gene: TRBD1
j_gene: TRBJ1-4
CDR3nt: TGTGCCAGCAGCCTCCGGGGACAGCCGGGAACTAATGAAAAACTGTTTTTT
CDR3aa: CASSLRGQPGTNEKLFF

v_gene: TRBV9
abundance: -
d_gene: -
j_gene: TRBJ2-3
CDR3nt: TGTGCCAGCAGCGTAGATCCCAGCGGGCGGATCACAGATACGCAGTATTTT
CDR3aa: CASSVDPSGRITDTQYF

v_gene: TRBV15
abundance: -
d_gene: TRBD1
j_gene: TRBJ1-1
CDR3nt: TGTGCCACCAGCAGAGAACCCCCGGACAGGGGGGCTGAAGCTTTCTTT
CDR3aa: CATSREPPDRGAEAFF

v_gene: TRBV11-3
abundance: few
d_gene: -
j_gene: TRBJ1-6
CDR3nt: TGTGCCAGCAGCACGAATCAGAATTCACCCCTCCACTTT
CDR3aa: CASSTNQNSPLHF

v_gene: TRBV27
abundance: -
d_gene: TRBD1
j_gene: TRBJ1-2
CDR3nt: TGTGCCAGCAGGCGGACAGGGAACTATGGCTACACCTTC
CDR3aa: CASRRTGNYGYTF

v_gene: TRBV6-5
abundance: -
d_gene: -
j_gene: TRBJ1-5
CDR3nt: TGTGCCAGCAGGCTAGACAGAAATCAGCCCCAGCATTTT
CDR3aa: CASRLDRNQPQHF

v_gene: TRBV19
abundance: once
d_gene: TRBD2
j_gene: TRBJ2-1
CDR3nt: TGTGCCAGTAGTAACGGACTAGCGGGATACAATGAGCAGTTCTTC
CDR3aa: CASSNGLAGYNEQFF

v_gene: TRBV7-9
abundance: once
d_gene: -
j_gene: TRBJ1-1
CDR3nt: TGTGCCAGCAGCTTATGGGGGGACACTGAAGCTTTCTTT
CDR3aa: CASSLWGDTEAFF

v_gene: TRBV9
abundance: -
d_gene: TRBD1
j_gene: TRBJ2-7
CDR3nt: TGTGCCAGCAGCGGCAGTGGGGGTGGACAGGGTAGGTACGAGCAGTACTTC
CDR3aa: CASSGSGGGQGRYEQYF

v_gene: TRBV7-3
abundance: once
d_gene: -
j_gene: TRBJ1-1
CDR3nt: TGTGCCAGCAGCCTGATGACAGGCGGGACTGAAGCTTTCTTT
CDR3aa: CASSLMTGGTEAFF

v_gene: TRBV5-1
abundance: -
d_gene: TRBD1
j_gene: TRBJ1-1
CDR3nt: TGCGCCAGCAGCTTGGAGACAGGGGGGGTCACTGAAGCTTTCTTT
CDR3aa: CASSLETGGVTEAFF

v_gene: TRBV30
abundance: -
d_gene: -
j_gene: TRBJ2-3
CDR3nt: TGTGCCTGGAGTGTGGGGACAGATACGCAGTATTTT
CDR3aa: CAWSVGTDTQYF

v_gene: TRBV19
abundance: few
d_gene: -
j_gene: TRBJ2-7
CDR3nt: TGTGCCAGCTGGGGCGGGGCCGAGCAGTACTTC
CDR3aa: CASWGGAEQYF

v_gene: TRBV15
abundance: -
d_gene: -
j_gene: TRBJ1-5
CDR3nt: TGTGCCACCAGCAGAGATAGAGGGGGTCAGCCCCAGCATTTT
CDR3aa: CATSRDRGGQPQHF

v_gene: TRBV6-5
abundance: -
d_gene: -
j_gene: TRBJ1-4
CDR3nt: TGTGCCAGCGGCGCGGGGAGGGGTGAAAAACTGTTTTTT
CDR3aa: CASGAGRGEKLFF

v_gene: TRBV28
abundance: -
d_gene: -
j_gene: TRBJ1-2
CDR3nt: TGTGCCAGCAGTTCCGGACCGTTACTCGCCCTTGATGGCTACACCTTC
CDR3aa: CASSSGPLLALDGYTF